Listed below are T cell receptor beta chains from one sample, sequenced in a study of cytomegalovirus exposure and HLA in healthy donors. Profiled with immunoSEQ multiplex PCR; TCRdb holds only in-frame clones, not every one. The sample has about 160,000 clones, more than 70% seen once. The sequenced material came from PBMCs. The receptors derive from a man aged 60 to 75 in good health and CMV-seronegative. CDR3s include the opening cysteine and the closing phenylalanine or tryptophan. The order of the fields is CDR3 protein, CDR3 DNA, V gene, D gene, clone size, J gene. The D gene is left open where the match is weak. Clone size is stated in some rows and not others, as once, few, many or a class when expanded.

CASSGAGSYNEQFF TGTGCCAGCAGTGGGGCAGGGTCCTACAATGAGCAGTTCTTC TRBV2 NA once TRBJ2-1
CASSGGRAGETQYF TGCGCCAGCTCGGGGGGGCGCGCCGGGGAGACCCAGTACTTC TRBV10-1 TRBD2 NA TRBJ2-5
CASRSAGTGSGNTIYF TGTGCCAGCAGGTCCGCGGGGACAGGCTCTGGAAACACCATATATTTT TRBV28 TRBD1 NA TRBJ1-3
CASSARYSGGASRTDTQYF TGTGCCAGCAGCGCGAGGTATAGCGGGGGGGCCTCTCGCACAGATACGCAGTATTTT TRBV6-4 TRBD2 NA TRBJ2-3
CAISILAEYNEQFF TGTGCCATCAGCATACTAGCCGAGTACAATGAGCAGTTCTTC TRBV10-3 NA NA TRBJ2-1
CSVHPGLAGEQYF TGCAGCGTGCACCCGGGACTAGCAGGCGAGCAGTACTTC TRBV29-1 TRBD2 NA TRBJ2-7
CSVESRQSLYNEQFF TGCAGCGTTGAAAGTAGACAGAGCCTATACAATGAGCAGTTCTTC TRBV29-1 NA NA TRBJ2-1
CASSSTGMSGNTIYF TGTGCCAGCAGTTCGACAGGGATGTCTGGAAACACCATATATTTT TRBV6-5 TRBD1 NA TRBJ1-3
CSVDGLAGGYPGDEQFF TGCAGCGTTGATGGGCTAGCGGGAGGATATCCCGGCGATGAGCAGTTCTTC TRBV29-1 TRBD2 NA TRBJ2-1
CTSSEGGDGPYEQYF TGCACCAGCAGCGAAGGGGGGGACGGCCCCTACGAGCAGTACTTC TRBV1 NA NA TRBJ2-7
CASSLPPPGNHEQYF TGTGCCAGCAGTTTGCCTCCTCCAGGGAACCACGAGCAGTACTTC TRBV28 NA NA TRBJ2-7
CASSDSHGGIPLHF TGTGCCAGCAGTGACTCCCACGGCGGGATTCCCCTCCACTTT TRBV6-4 NA NA TRBJ1-6
CASSLGAPKDGNTIYF TGCGCCAGCAGCTTGGGGGCCCCCAAAGATGGAAACACCATATATTTT TRBV5-1 NA NA TRBJ1-3
CAWSARLAAYSQREQYF TGTGCCTGGAGTGCACGACTAGCGGCGTATAGCCAACGCGAGCAGTACTTC TRBV30 TRBD2 few TRBJ2-7
CASSSSGVFNEKLFF TGTGCCAGCAGCTCCTCGGGGGTTTTTAATGAAAAACTGTTTTTT TRBV7-9 NA NA TRBJ1-4
CASSLDHYEQYF TGCGCCAGCAGCCTCGACCACTACGAGCAGTACTTC TRBV5-1 NA NA TRBJ2-7
CASRGTGDNTGELFF TGTGCCAGCAGGGGGACAGGGGACAACACCGGGGAGCTGTTTTTT TRBV27 TRBD1 NA TRBJ2-2
CATTLSTGGTDTQYF TGCGCCACCACCTTATCGACAGGAGGCACAGATACGCAGTATTTT TRBV5-1 NA NA TRBJ2-3
CATSVDSSSYNEQFF TGTGCCACCAGCGTCGACTCGAGCTCCTACAATGAGCAGTTCTTC TRBV15 NA NA TRBJ2-1
CASSAGAFYGYTF TGCGCCAGCAGTGCGGGAGCTTTCTATGGCTACACCTTC TRBV10-1 NA NA TRBJ1-2
CASSVDRGGNEQFF TGTGCCAGCAGCGTTGACAGGGGCGGGAATGAGCAGTTCTTC TRBV9 TRBD1 NA TRBJ2-1
CASRPGHSSTDTQYF TGTGCCAGCAGACCGGGACACTCTAGCACAGATACGCAGTATTTT TRBV6-5 NA NA TRBJ2-3
CASSLGPGQGIYEQYF TGTGCCAGCAGCTTGGGCCCCGGACAGGGAATCTACGAGCAGTACTTC TRBV5-6 TRBD1 NA TRBJ2-7